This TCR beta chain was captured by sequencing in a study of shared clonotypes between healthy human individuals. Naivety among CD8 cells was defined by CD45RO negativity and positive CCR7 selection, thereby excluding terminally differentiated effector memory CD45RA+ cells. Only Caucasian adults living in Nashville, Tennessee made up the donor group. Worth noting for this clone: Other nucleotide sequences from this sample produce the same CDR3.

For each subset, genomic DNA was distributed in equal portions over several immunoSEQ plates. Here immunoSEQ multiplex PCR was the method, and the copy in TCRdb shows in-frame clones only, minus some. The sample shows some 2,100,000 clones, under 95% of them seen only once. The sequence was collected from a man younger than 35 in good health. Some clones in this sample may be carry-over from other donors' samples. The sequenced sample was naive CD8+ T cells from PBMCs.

The CDR3 here is CAWSLGDNEQFF. CDR3 in DNA: TGTGCCTGGAGCCTTGGAGACAATGAGCAGTTCTTC. This chain uses TRBV30 with TRBJ2-1; D remains ambiguous. CDR3 length: 12 amino acids. Germline V gives CDR1 GTSNPN, CDR2 SVGIG (reference sequence). Trimming removed 3 bases at V and 5 bases at J, with 8 bases between.